One and the same sample provided the 24 T cell receptor beta chains below, sequenced in a study of blood T cell repertoires in COVID-19. Sequenced by immunoSEQ multiplex PCR; TCRdb stores in-frame clones only, minus some. The data show approximately 200,000 clones, about 80% seen once. Sequencing input: PBMCs or T cells enriched from blood (not recorded which). The receptors shown here come from a man between 60 and 75 years old who had recovered from COVID-19.

This chain connects TRBV4-3 to TRBJ1-4; possible D gene TRBD1, 5 bases. There are 17 residues in the CDR3. Germline lookup yields CDR1 LGHNA and CDR2 YSLEER. V lost 1 base to trimming and J lost 7 bases, with 19 bases between them. CDR3 residues: CASSQGYVNRLGEKLFF. The DNA for the CDR3 is TGCGCCAGCAGCCAAGGGTATGTCAACAGGCTCGGTGAAAAACTGTTTTTT.

The chain recombines TRBV28 with TRBJ1-1; the match to TRBD1 covers 8 bases. The CDR3 length is 13 residues. The junction had 5 bases not matched to a gene; V was cut back by 4 bases and J by 7 bases. Germline V CDR1 and CDR2: MDHEN, SYDVKM. CDR3 amino acids: CASSSGGRDEAFF. In nucleotides, the CDR3 is TGTGCCAGCAGTTCAGGGGGCAGAGATGAAGCTTTCTTT. Complete variable domain (other parts from reference TRBV28 and TRBJ1-1): DVKVTQSSRYLVKRTGEKVFLECVQDMDHENMFWYRQDPGLGLRLIYFSYDVKMKEKGDIPEGYSVSREKKERFSLILESASTNQTSMYLCASSSGGRDEAFFGQGTRLTVV.

This chain uses TRBV19 with TRBJ1-4; D is undetermined. V was pared by 7 bases and J by 5 bases, with 17 bases between. The CDR3 runs 15 residues. Germline V gives CDR1 LNHDA, CDR2 SQIVND (reference sequence). The CDR3 DNA follows: TGTGCCAGTACCCAGGCGCAAAATCTAAATGAAAAACTGTTTTTT. Amino acids: CASTQAQNLNEKLFF. Combining the CDR3 with reference TRBV19 and TRBJ1-4 gives the whole variable domain DGGITQSPKYLFRKEGQNVTLSCEQNLNHDAMYWYRQDPGQGLRLIYYSQIVNDFQKGDIAEGYSVSREKKESFPLTVTSAQKNPTAFYLCASTQAQNLNEKLFFGSGTQLSVL.

The CDR3 loop is CASSRLGASTNEKLFF. The CDR3 nucleotides read TGCGCCAGCAGCCGCCTGGGGGCCTCAACTAATGAAAAACTGTTTTTT. This chain connects TRBV4-3 to TRBJ1-4; perhaps TRBD1 as D (6 bases). V was pared by 4 bases and J by 0 bases, with 12 bases between. Germline V lookup: CDR1 LGHNA, CDR2 YSLEER. This CDR3 has 16 residues.

The rearrangement links TRBV5-6 to TRBJ2-7; D remains unclear. Germline V gene sequence: CDR1 SGHDT, CDR2 YYEEEE. V was trimmed by 0 bases and J by 2 bases, leaving 12 bases between them. The CDR3 sequence is 15 residues long. The CDR3, as DNA: TGTGCCAGCAGCTTGGCCAGGCCCCGAGCCTACGAGCAGTACTTC. This encodes CASSLARPRAYEQYF.

This chain joins TRBV7-9 and TRBJ1-1; D is undetermined. This CDR3 region has 15 residues. Germline values: CDR1 SEHNR, CDR2 FQNEAQ (reference sequence). V lost 1 base, J lost 2 bases, and 11 bases lay in between. The CDR3 here is CASSLVGKPNTEAFF. The CDR3, as DNA: TGTGCCAGCAGCTTAGTGGGCAAGCCAAACACTGAAGCTTTCTTT.

This rearrangement joins TRBV29-1 to TRBJ1-3; D remains ambiguous. V was cut by 3 bases and J by 5 bases, with 11 bases left in between. This CDR3 region has 13 residues. Germline-derived CDR1 and CDR2 are SQVTM and ANQGSEA. The CDR3 nucleotides read TGCAGCGTTGAGGCGGCAGAGAGAAACACCATATATTTT. It translates to CSVEAAERNTIYF.

This clone was observed a single time. V and J are TRBV18 and TRBJ1-3; TRBD1 matches at 9 bases. The CDR3 extends over 15 amino acids. Trimming at V came to 8 bases and at J to 0 bases, leaving 5 bases not matched to a gene. Germline assignment: CDR1 KGHSH and CDR2 LQKENI. The CDR3 DNA sequence: TGTGCCAGCACCAGGACAGGGGACTCTGGAAACACCATATATTTT. The encoded protein is CASTRTGDSGNTIYF.

In its sample, this clone was seen once. This chain links TRBV6-4 with TRBJ1-1; D might be TRBD1 (5 bases). V dropped 5 bases and J dropped 3 bases, with 16 bases sitting between them. Germline assignment: CDR1 MRHNA and CDR2 SNTAGT. This CDR3 spans 15 amino acids. CDR3 sequence (DNA): TGTGCCAGCAGTCCCGGGGACGGGGGGGACACTGAAGCTTTCTTT. Translating gives CASSPGDGGDTEAFF.

The rearrangement uses TRBV5-1 and TRBJ2-3, with D tentatively TRBD1 or TRBD2 (5 bases each). Trimming removed 4 bases from V and 5 bases from J, with 14 bases in between. CDR1 and CDR2 (germline): SGHRS, YFSETQ. CDR3 length equals 14 residues. In nucleotides, the CDR3 is TGCGCCAGCAGCGTGGGGCTAGCAGGAGATACGCAGTATTTT. Translated, it gives CASSVGLAGDTQYF. The full variable domain, in which reference TRBV5-1 and TRBJ2-3 provide the parts outside the CDR3, is KAGVTQTPRYLIKTRGQQVTLSCSPISGHRSVSWYQQTPGQGLQFLFEYFSETQRNKGNFPGRFSGRQFSNSRSEMNVSTLELGDSALYLCASSVGLAGDTQYFGPGTRLTVL.

The chain links TRBV5-1 to TRBJ2-2, with 7 positions matching TRBD2. Germline lookup yields CDR1 SGHRS and CDR2 YFSETQ. With 4 bases clipped from V and 0 bases from J, the junction kept 3 bases outside the gene matches. This CDR3 is built from 15 residues. This chain's CDR3 is CASSIGLANTGELFF. The CDR3 nucleotides are TGCGCCAGCAGCATAGGACTAGCGAACACCGGGGAGCTGTTTTTT.

The chain has TRBV2 and TRBJ1-6, with D unclear. The CDR3 extends over 13 amino acids. The germline V gene encodes CDR1 SNHLY and CDR2 FYNNEI. V shed 6 bases and J shed 7 bases, with 10 bases lying between them. CDR3 nucleotides: TGTGCCAGCAGGACGGACTGGAATTCACCCCTCCACTTT. Protein product: CASRTDWNSPLHF.

This chain connects TRBV3-1 (or the pseudogene TRBV3-2) to TRBJ2-5; TRBD2 matches at 7 bases. Germline values: CDR1 LGHDT, CDR2 YNNKEL (reference sequence). The CDR3 consists of 16 residues. The V and J ends lost 4 bases and 2 bases, in that order; junction bases with no gene match: 10. CDR3 protein: CASSPRQAGFQETQYF. DNA of the CDR3: TGTGCCAGCAGCCCCCGGCAAGCGGGGTTTCAAGAGACCCAGTACTTC.

The sample holds a few counts of this clone. V and J are TRBV2 and TRBJ2-2; a possible D gene is TRBD1 (7 bases). The CDR3 sequence is 19 residues long. V was pared by 5 bases and J by 2 bases, with 24 bases between. Germline V gene data show CDR1 as SNHLY and CDR2 as FYNNEI. CDR3 sequence (DNA): TGTGCCAGCAGTACCCCGGGGGCGCGAGGGGGCCCTAACACCGGGGAGCTGTTTTTT. Translation gives CASSTPGARGGPNTGELFF.

The gene calls are TRBV27 and TRBJ1-6, with 10 nucleotides matching TRBD1. The V gene end was trimmed by 6 bases and the J gene end by 8 bases; junction bases not matched to a gene: 4. CDR1 MNHEY and CDR2 SMNVEV come from the germline V gene (reference sequence). There are 14 residues in the CDR3. CDR3 nucleotides: TGTGCCAGCAGGCCGGGACAGGGGCATTCACCCCTCCACTTT. Residues: CASRPGQGHSPLHF.

The rearrangement links TRBV7-2 to TRBJ2-7; possibly TRBD1 for D (5 bases). The length of the CDR3 is 14 residues. V was cut by 1 base and J by 3 bases, with 10 bases left in between. Germline lookup yields CDR1 SGHTA and CDR2 FQGNSA. The CDR3 sequence is CASSLGGRDYEQYF. The DNA for the CDR3 is TGTGCCAGCAGCTTAGGAGGCAGGGACTACGAGCAGTACTTC.

This sequence joins TRBV2 and TRBJ1-4, with 7 bases aligning to TRBD1. The germline gives CDR1 SNHLY, CDR2 FYNNEI. V shed 1 base and J 11 bases; nucleotides not matched to a gene: 4. The CDR3 sequence is 13 residues long. The CDR3 DNA reads as TGTGCCAGCAGTGAAGAGACAGGGAAGAAACTGTTTTTT. Protein product: CASSEETGKKLFF.

This clone was found a few times. The chain carries TRBV4-3 and TRBJ1-1; TRBD1 matches 7 bases. Germline values: CDR1 LGHNA, CDR2 YSLEER. V trimming: 1 base; J trimming: 4 bases; junction bases outside the gene matches: 6. There are 15 residues in the CDR3. CDR3 protein: CASSQGEGGVTEAFF. The CDR3 nucleotides read TGCGCCAGCAGCCAAGGAGAAGGGGGCGTCACTGAAGCTTTCTTT.

V gene TRBV25-1 combines with J gene TRBJ2-4; D call uncertain. The V and J ends lost 6 bases and 0 bases respectively, with 12 bases between them. CDR1 is MGHDK, CDR2 SYGVNS, per germline. The CDR3 runs 15 residues. CDR3 region: CASSASTVAKNIQYF. In DNA, the CDR3 is TGTGCCAGCAGCGCCTCTACAGTAGCCAAAAACATTCAGTACTTC.

The rearrangement uses TRBV7-9 and TRBJ1-1; TRBD1 is a possible D gene (6 bases). The germline gives CDR1 SEHNR, CDR2 FQNEAQ (reference sequence). Trimming took 5 bases from V and 4 from J, leaving 14 bases between them. CDR3 size: 14 residues. CDR3 in amino acids: CASSQTGRGTEAFF. The CDR3 DNA reads as TGTGCCAGCAGCCAGACAGGTCGGGGCACTGAAGCTTTCTTT.

CDR3 in DNA: TGTGCCAGCTCACCACTTTCGACAGGGTACGGCGACACCGGGGAGCTGTTTTTT. Its protein product is CASSPLSTGYGDTGELFF. The chain couples TRBV18 to TRBJ2-2; 7 bases are a match to TRBD1. This CDR3 region has 18 residues. Germline trimming cut 1 base from V and 3 bases from J; bases unmatched to any gene: 11. Germline V CDR1 and CDR2: KGHSH, LQKENI.

The chain carries TRBV19 and TRBJ2-3; D is perhaps TRBD1 (5 bases). CDR1 is LNHDA and CDR2 is SQIVND in the germline V gene (reference sequence). This CDR3 region has 15 residues. Trimming cost V 1 base and J 1 base, with 9 bases left between them. The CDR3 protein is CASSIGGRGTDTQYF. The CDR3 region has the DNA TGTGCCAGTAGTATAGGTGGCAGGGGCACAGATACGCAGTATTTT. Full variable domain (remainder filled in from reference TRBV19 and TRBJ2-3): DGGITQSPKYLFRKEGQNVTLSCEQNLNHDAMYWYRQDPGQGLRLIYYSQIVNDFQKGDIAEGYSVSREKKESFPLTVTSAQKNPTAFYLCASSIGGRGTDTQYFGPGTRLTVL.

This chain joins TRBV27 and TRBJ2-7; 9 nucleotides line up with TRBD2. The junction had 3 bases not matched to a gene; V was cut back by 3 bases and J by 3 bases. Per germline, CDR1 MNHEY and CDR2 SMNVEV (reference sequence). The CDR3 covers 14 residues. The CDR3 DNA follows: TGTGCCAGCAGTTTCCTAGCGGGGATCTACGAGCAGTACTTC. This sequence encodes CASSFLAGIYEQYF.

The chain joins TRBV10-1 to TRBJ2-1; 13 nucleotides match TRBD2. CDR1 is WNHNN, CDR2 SYGVQD, per germline (reference sequence). Losses at the gene ends were 4 bases for V and 7 bases for J; bases not matched to a gene: 7. This CDR3 comprises 16 residues. The CDR3 sequence: CASSAHGTSGVNEQFF. CDR3 bases: TGCGCCAGCAGTGCCCATGGGACTAGCGGGGTTAATGAGCAGTTCTTC.